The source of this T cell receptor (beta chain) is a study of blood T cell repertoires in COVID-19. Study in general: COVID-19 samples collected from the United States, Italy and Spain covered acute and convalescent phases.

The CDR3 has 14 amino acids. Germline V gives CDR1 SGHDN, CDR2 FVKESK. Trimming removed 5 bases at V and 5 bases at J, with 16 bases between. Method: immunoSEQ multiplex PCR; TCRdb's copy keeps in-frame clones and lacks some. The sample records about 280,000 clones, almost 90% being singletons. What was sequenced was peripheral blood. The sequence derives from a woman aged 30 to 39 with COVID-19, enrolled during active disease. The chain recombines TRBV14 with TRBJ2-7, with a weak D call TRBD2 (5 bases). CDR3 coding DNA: TGTGCCAGCAGCTTGCGGGCATTCAGAGACGAGCAGTACTTC. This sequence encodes CASSLRAFRDEQYF.